This entry lists 3 T cell receptor beta chains sequenced from one sample in a study of T-cell memory formation after mild COVID-19. Using its own MiXCR run on the 5' RACE reads, TCRdb lists one record per CDR3 protein. The top ten clones hold 1.2% to 1.5% of a sample with some 40,000 distinct CDR3 sequences, 6% to 9.5% of them seen once. Sequencing was performed on PBMCs or a T cell subset sorted from them (not recorded which). These TCRs come from a young man who had mild COVID-19 (a few samples of this study predate the infection). Cell type and time point are not known.

The J gene is TRBJ2-2, the V gene TRBV28, with a possible D match to TRBD1 (5 bases). Germline CDR1 MDHEN, CDR2 SYDVKM. CDR3 length: 14 residues. Between the trimmed V and J ends, which lost 7 bases and 7 bases, there was a span of 16 bases. The CDR3 protein is CASTKGQAGGELFF. Written as DNA, the CDR3 is TGTGCCAGCACCAAGGGGCAGGCCGGCGGGGAGCTGTTTTTT.

This clonotype was counted between two and nine times. The chain employs TRBV6-5 and TRBJ1-2, with unresolved D. CDR1 and CDR2 from the germline V gene are MNHEY and SVGAGI. The CDR3 has 14 amino acids. V lost 9 bases to trimming and J lost 2 bases, with 16 bases between them. The CDR3 spells CASRRRAGNYGYTF. The CDR3 nucleotides are TGTGCCAGTCGGAGGCGGGCGGGGAACTATGGCTACACCTTC.

This clonotype was observed a handful of times. The chain joins TRBV10-3 to TRBJ1-1; tentative D call: TRBD1 (6 bases). This CDR3 is built from 15 residues. Between the trimmed V and J ends, which lost 6 bases and 0 bases, there was a span of 14 bases. Germline V lookup: CDR1 ENHRY, CDR2 SYGVKD. The CDR3 coding sequence is TGTGCCATCAGCCAAACGGACAGTTTGAACACTGAAGCTTTCTTT. It encodes CAISQTDSLNTEAFF.